These 9 T cell receptor beta chains originate from one sample sequenced in a study of metastatic and nonmetastatic thyroid tumors. Thyroid surgery was preceded by no treatment in any patient. TCRdb ran MiXCR on the PCR reads. The repertoire consists of around 53,000 clones, with 20% to 25% occurring once and the leading ten covering 4% to 5%. The sequencing input was blood. These receptors were collected from a female donor with papillary thyroid cancer or a benign thyroid nodule (not recorded which). Some clones in this sample may be carry-over from other donors' samples.

Here the CDR3 DNA reads TGTGCCAGCGGTCCGGGGACAGGGGGCCACGAGCAGTACTTC. This translates into CASGPGTGGHEQYF. This chain links TRBV11-2 with TRBJ2-7; TRBD1 matches 12 bases. With V trimmed by 8 bases and J by 5 bases, 7 bases remained unmatched. The CDR3 loop spans 14 amino acids. Germline CDR1 is SGHAT and CDR2 is FQNNGV.

This clone has a handful of counts. The rearrangement joins TRBV28 to TRBJ2-5; D unclear. V gave up 6 bases and J gave up 12 bases, with 14 bases separating them. CDR3 length equals 11 residues. Germline-derived CDR1 and CDR2 are MDHEN and SYDVKM. The CDR3 sequence: CASSYEETKYF. CDR3 nucleotide sequence: TGTGCCAGCAGCTACGAAGAGACAAAGTACTTC.

This clone was detected many times. The rearrangement uses TRBV19 and TRBJ1-4; D remains unclear. Trimming took 8 bases from V and 6 from J, leaving 10 bases between them. Germline CDR1 and CDR2: LNHDA and SQIVND (reference sequence). The CDR3 is made up of 12 amino acids. The CDR3 spells CASRRPYEKLFF. In DNA, the CDR3 is TGTGCCAGTCGACGTCCGTATGAAAAACTGTTTTTT.

Remarks on this clone: This may be a read error: a much more frequent sequence differs by one nucleotide. Other DNA sequences from this sample encode an identical CDR3 as well. The chain's CDR3 is CASSQLIAGAKADTQYF. Here the CDR3 DNA reads TGCGCCAGCAGCCAGCTGATAGCGGGAGCTAAGGCAGATACGCAGTATTTT. V and J are TRBV4-1 and TRBJ2-3, with 9 nucleotides matching TRBD2. Germline loops: CDR1 MGHRA, CDR2 YSYEKL. J lost 4 bases, V lost 3 bases, and 11 bases had no gene match. The CDR3 is 17 residues long.

In its sample, this clone was seen many times. Other DNA sequences in this sample translate to the same CDR3. The CDR3 loop is CASSPPGNTEAFF. CDR3 DNA: TGTGCCAGCTCACCACCCGGAAACACTGAAGCTTTCTTT. The chain recombines TRBV18 with TRBJ1-1, with D uncertain. Trimming shortened V by 0 bases and J by 2 bases, and 4 bases separated the two germline ends. The germline V gene encodes CDR1 KGHSH and CDR2 LQKENI. The length of the CDR3 is 13 residues.

At least ten counts were recorded for this clone. The chain links TRBV5-1 to TRBJ2-3, with 8 bases fitting TRBD2. Germline CDR1 is SGHRS and CDR2 is YFSETQ. This CDR3 is built from 16 residues. V gave up 6 bases and J gave up 5 bases; unmatched junction bases: 14. Here the CDR3 DNA reads TGCGCCAGCACCGGATCGAGGGGCGGGAGGAAAGATACGCAGTATTTT. Its protein is CASTGSRGGRKDTQYF.

This clone has ten or more counts. V usage is TRBV20-1 and J usage is TRBJ1-1; D gene ambiguous. Germline V lookup: CDR1 DFQATT, CDR2 SNEGSKA (reference sequence). The CDR3 has 15 residues. Deletions cut 1 base from V and 0 bases from J, with 12 bases between. CDR3 loop: CSARVRAGMNTEAFF. The CDR3 DNA sequence: TGCAGTGCTAGAGTTCGGGCGGGGATGAACACTGAAGCTTTCTTT.

By its share, this clone is medium-sized (0.01 to 0.1%). The chain joins TRBV4-2 to TRBJ2-7; 7 bases align to TRBD1. The junction had 4 bases not matched to a gene; V was cut back by 1 base and J by 1 base. Per germline, CDR1 LGHNA and CDR2 YNFKEQ. The CDR3 has 15 residues. The CDR3 DNA is TGTGCCAGCAGCCAAGGACAGGGTATTTCCTACGAGCAGTACTTC. It yields the protein CASSQGQGISYEQYF.

This clone was seen more than once but under ten times. Since a much larger clone is just one base distant, this may be a read error. The chain is built from TRBV13 and TRBJ2-5; TRBD1 matches 9 bases. Germline CDR1 is PRHDT and CDR2 is FYEKMQ (reference sequence). This CDR3 comprises 15 residues. The chain's CDR3 is CSSSHSGQGGETQYF. The CDR3 region has the DNA TGTTCCAGCAGCCATTCGGGACAGGGTGGAGAGACCCAGTACTTC.